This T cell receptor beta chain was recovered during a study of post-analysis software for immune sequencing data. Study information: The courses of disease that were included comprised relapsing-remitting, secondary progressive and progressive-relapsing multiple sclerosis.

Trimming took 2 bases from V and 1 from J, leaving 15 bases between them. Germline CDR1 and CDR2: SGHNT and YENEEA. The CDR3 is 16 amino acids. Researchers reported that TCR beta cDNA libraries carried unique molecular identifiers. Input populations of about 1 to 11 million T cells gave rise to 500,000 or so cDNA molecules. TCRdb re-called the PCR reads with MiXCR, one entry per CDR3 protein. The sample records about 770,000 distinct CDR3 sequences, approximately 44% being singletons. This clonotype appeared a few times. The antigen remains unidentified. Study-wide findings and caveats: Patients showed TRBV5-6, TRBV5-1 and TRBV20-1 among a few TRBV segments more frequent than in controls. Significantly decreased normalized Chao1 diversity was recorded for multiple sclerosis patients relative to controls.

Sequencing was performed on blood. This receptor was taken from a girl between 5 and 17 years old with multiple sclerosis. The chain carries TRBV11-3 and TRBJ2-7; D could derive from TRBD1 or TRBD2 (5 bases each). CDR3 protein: CASSLLTRDGSYEQYF. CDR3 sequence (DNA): TGTGCCAGCAGCTTACTGACCCGGGACGGTTCCTACGAGCAGTACTTC. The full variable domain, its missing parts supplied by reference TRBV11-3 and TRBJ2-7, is EAGVVQSPRYKIIEKKQPVAFWCNPISGHNTLYWYLQNLGQGPELLIRYENEEAVDDSQLPKDRFSAERLKGVDSTLKIQPAELGDSAVYLCASSLLTRDGSYEQYFGPGTRLTVT.